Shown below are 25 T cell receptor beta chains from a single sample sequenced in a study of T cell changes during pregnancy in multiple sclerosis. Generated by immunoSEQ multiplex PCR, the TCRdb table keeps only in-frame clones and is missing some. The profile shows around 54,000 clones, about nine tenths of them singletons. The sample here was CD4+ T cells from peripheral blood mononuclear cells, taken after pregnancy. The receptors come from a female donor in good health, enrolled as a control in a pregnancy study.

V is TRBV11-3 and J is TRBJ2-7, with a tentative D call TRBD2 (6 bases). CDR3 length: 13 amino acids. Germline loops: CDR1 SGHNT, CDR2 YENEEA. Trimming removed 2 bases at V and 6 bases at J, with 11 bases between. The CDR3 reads CASSLSLAGEQYF. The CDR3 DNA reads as TGTGCCAGCAGCTTATCACTAGCAGGCGAGCAGTACTTC.

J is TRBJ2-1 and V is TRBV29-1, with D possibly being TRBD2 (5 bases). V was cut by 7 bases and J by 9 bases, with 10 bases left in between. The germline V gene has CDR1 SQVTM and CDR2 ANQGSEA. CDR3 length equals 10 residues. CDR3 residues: CSAGRGEQFF. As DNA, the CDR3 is TGCAGCGCCGGTCGGGGTGAGCAGTTCTTC.

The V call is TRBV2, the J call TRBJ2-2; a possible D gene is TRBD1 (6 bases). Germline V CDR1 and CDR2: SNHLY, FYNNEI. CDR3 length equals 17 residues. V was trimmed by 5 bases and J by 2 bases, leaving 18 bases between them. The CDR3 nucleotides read TGTGCCAGCAGTTTACAGGGTCCCAACCGAAACACCGGGGAGCTGTTTTTT. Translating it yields CASSLQGPNRNTGELFF. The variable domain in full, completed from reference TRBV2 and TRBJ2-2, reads EPEVTQTPSHQVTQMGQEVILRCVPISNHLYFYWYRQILGQKVEFLVSFYNNEISEKSEIFDDQFSVERPDGSNFTLKIRSTKLEDSAMYFCASSLQGPNRNTGELFFGEGSRLTVL.

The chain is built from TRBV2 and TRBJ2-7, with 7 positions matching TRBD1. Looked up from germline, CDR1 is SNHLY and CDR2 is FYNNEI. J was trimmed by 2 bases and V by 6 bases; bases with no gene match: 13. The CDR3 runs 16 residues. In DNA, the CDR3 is TGTGCCAGCAGGAAGTATACAGGGGCCACCACCTACGAGCAGTACTTC. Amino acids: CASRKYTGATTYEQYF. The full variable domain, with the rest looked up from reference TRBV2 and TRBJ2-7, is EPEVTQTPSHQVTQMGQEVILRCVPISNHLYFYWYRQILGQKVEFLVSFYNNEISEKSEIFDDQFSVERPDGSNFTLKIRSTKLEDSAMYFCASRKYTGATTYEQYFGPGTRLTVT.

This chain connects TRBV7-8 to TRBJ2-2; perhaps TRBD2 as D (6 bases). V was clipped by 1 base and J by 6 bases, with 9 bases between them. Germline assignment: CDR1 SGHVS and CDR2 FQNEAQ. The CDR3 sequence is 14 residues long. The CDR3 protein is CASSLGGGPGELFF. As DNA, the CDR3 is TGTGCCAGCAGCTTAGGGGGAGGTCCCGGGGAGCTGTTTTTT.

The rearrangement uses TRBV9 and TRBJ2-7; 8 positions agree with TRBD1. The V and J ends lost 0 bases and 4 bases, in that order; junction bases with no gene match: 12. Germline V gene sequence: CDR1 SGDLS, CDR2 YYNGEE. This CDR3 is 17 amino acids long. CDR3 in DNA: TGTGCCAGCAGCGTAGACCCCCCTCAGGGGGCGCTTTACGAGCAGTACTTC. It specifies CASSVDPPQGALYEQYF. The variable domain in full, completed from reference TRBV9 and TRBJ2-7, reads DSGVTQTPKHLITATGQRVTLRCSPRSGDLSVYWYQQSLDQGLQFLIQYYNGEERAKGNILERFSAQQFPDLHSELNLSSLELGDSALYFCASSVDPPQGALYEQYFGPGTRLTVT.

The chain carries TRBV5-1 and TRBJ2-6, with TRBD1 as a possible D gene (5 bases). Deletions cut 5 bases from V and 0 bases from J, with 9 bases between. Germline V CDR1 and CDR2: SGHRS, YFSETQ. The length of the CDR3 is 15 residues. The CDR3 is CASRTDGSGANVLTF. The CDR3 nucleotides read TGCGCCAGCAGGACAGACGGCTCTGGGGCCAACGTCCTGACTTTC.

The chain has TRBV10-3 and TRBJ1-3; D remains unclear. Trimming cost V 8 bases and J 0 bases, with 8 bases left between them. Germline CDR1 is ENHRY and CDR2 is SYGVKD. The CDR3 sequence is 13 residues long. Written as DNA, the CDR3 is TGTGCCATCGCCACTTACTCTGGAAACACCATATATTTT. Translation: CAIATYSGNTIYF.

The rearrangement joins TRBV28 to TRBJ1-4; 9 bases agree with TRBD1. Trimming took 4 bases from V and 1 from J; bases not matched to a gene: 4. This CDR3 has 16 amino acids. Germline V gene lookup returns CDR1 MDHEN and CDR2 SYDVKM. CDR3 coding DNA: TGTGCCAGCAGTTGGACAGGGGAAGGAACTAATGAAAAACTGTTTTTT. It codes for CASSWTGEGTNEKLFF.

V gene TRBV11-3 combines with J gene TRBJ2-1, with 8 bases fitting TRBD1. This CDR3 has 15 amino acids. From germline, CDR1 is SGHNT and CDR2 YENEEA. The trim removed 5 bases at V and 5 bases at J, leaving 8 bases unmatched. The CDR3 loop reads CASSPRTGLHNEQFF. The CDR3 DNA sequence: TGTGCCAGCAGCCCCCGGACAGGGCTACACAATGAGCAGTTCTTC.

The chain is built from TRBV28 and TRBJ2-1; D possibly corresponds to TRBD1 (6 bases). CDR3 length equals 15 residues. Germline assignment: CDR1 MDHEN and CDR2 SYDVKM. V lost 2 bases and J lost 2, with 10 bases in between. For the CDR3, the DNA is TGTGCCAGCAGTTTACTGGACAGAGCCTACAATGAGCAGTTCTTC. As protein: CASSLLDRAYNEQFF.

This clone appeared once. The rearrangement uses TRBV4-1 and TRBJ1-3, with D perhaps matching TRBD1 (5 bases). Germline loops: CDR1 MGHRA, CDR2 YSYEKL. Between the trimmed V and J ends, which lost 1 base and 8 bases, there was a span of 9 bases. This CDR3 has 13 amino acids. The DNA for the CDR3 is TGCGCCAGCAGCCAAGGGCAGGGCTACACCATATATTTT. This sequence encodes CASSQGQGYTIYF.

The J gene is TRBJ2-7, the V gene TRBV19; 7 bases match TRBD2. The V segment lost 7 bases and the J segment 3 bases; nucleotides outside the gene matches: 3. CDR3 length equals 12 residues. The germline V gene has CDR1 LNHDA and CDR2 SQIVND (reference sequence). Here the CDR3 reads CASTGLNYEQYF. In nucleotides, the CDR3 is TGTGCCAGTACGGGACTAAACTACGAGCAGTACTTC.

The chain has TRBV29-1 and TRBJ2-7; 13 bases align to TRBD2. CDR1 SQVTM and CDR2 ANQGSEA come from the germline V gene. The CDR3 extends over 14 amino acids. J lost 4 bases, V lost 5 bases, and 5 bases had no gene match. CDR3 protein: CSVRGTSGVYEQYF. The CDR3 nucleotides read TGCAGCGTTCGCGGGACTAGCGGGGTATACGAGCAGTACTTC.

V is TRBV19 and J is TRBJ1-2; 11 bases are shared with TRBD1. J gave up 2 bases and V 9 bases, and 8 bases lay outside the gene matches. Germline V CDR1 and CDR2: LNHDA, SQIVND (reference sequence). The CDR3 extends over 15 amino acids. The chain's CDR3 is CASRRGDRGNYGYTF. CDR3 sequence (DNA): TGTGCCAGCCGAAGAGGGGACAGGGGGAACTATGGCTACACCTTC.

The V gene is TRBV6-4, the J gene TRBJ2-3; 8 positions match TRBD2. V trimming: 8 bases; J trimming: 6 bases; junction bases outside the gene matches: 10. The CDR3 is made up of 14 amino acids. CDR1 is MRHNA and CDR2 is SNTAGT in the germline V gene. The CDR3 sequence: CASARSGSGDTQYF. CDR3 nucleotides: TGTGCCAGCGCCAGAAGCGGGAGTGGGGATACGCAGTATTTT.

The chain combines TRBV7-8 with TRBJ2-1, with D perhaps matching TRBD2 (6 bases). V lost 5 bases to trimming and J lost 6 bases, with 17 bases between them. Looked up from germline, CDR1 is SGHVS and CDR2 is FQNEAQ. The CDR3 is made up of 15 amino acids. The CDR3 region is CASSLLRRGPNEQFF. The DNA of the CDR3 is TGTGCCAGCAGCCTCTTAAGGAGGGGTCCCAATGAGCAGTTCTTC.

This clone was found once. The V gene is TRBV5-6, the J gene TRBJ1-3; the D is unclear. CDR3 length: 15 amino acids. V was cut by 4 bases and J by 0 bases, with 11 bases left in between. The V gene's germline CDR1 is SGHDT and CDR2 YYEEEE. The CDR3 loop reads CASSQDWSSGNTIYF. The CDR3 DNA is TGTGCCAGCAGCCAAGACTGGAGCTCTGGAAACACCATATATTTT.

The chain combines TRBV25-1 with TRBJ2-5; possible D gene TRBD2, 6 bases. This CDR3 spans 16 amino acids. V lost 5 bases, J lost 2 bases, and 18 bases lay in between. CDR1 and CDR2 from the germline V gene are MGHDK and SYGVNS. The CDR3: CASSRAGRRTQETQYF. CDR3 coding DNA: TGTGCCAGCAGTCGGGCGGGACGAAGGACTCAAGAGACCCAGTACTTC.

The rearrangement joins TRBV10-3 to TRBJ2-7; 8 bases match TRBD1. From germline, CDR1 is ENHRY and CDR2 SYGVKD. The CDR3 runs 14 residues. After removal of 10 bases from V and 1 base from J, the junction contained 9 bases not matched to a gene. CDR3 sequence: CATIGQGSSYEQYF. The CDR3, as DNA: TGTGCCACCATAGGACAGGGTAGTTCCTACGAGCAGTACTTC.

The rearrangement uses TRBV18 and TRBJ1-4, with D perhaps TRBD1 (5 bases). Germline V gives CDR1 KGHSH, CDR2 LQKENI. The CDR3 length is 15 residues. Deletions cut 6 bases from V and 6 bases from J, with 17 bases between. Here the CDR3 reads CASSRGARVDEKLFF. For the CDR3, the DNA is TGTGCCAGCTCTCGCGGGGCCCGAGTGGATGAAAAACTGTTTTTT.

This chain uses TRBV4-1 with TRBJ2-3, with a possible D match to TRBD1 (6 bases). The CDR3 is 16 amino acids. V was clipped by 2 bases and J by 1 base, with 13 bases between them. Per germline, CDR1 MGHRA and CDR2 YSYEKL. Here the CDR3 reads CASSQPGRGRTDTQYF. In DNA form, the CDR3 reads TGCGCCAGCAGCCAACCGGGCAGGGGACGCACAGATACGCAGTATTTT.

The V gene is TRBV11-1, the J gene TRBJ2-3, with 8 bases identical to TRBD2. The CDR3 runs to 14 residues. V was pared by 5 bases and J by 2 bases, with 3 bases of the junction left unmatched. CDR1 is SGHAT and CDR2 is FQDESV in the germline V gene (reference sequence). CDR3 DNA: TGTGCCAGCAGCATCGGGGGGGCCACAGATACGCAGTATTTT. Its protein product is CASSIGGATDTQYF.

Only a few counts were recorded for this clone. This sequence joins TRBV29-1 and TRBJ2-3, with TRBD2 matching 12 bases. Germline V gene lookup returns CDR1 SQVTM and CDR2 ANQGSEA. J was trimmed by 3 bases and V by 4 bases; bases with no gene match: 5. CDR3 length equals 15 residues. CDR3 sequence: CSVARGLAGTDTQYF. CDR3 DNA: TGCAGCGTTGCCCGAGGACTAGCGGGGACAGATACGCAGTATTTT.

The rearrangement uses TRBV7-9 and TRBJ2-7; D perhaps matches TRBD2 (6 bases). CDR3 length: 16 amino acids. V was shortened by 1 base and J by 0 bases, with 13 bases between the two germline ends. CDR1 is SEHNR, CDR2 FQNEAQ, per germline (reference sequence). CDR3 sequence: CASSLGGTSSSYEQYF. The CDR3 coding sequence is TGTGCCAGCAGCTTAGGCGGGACGAGTAGCTCCTACGAGCAGTACTTC.